A single sample is the source of the 16 T cell receptor beta chains below, sequenced in a study of blood T cell repertoires in COVID-19. Here immunoSEQ multiplex PCR was the method, and the copy in TCRdb shows in-frame clones only, minus some. The table records 200,000 to 250,000 clones, 84% of them present only once. The sequencing sample was made of PBMCs or T cells enriched from blood (not recorded which). The source of these receptors is a woman aged 40 to 49 who had recovered from COVID-19.

The chain carries TRBV18 and TRBJ1-1; 7 bases align to TRBD1. The CDR3 is 13 amino acids. The germline V gene has CDR1 KGHSH and CDR2 LQKENI. V trimming: 3 bases; J trimming: 4 bases; junction bases outside the gene matches: 2. This chain's CDR3 is CASSPDRATEAFF. Written as DNA, the CDR3 is TGTGCCAGCTCACCCGACAGGGCCACTGAAGCTTTCTTT.

The V and J genes are TRBV24-1 and TRBJ2-3; D is uncertain. The V and J ends lost 3 bases and 1 base respectively, with 13 bases between them. This CDR3 has 16 amino acids. Germline CDR1 KGHDR, CDR2 SFDVKD. The CDR3 region is CATSDRSKRGTDTQYF. CDR3 in DNA: TGTGCCACCAGTGATCGGAGTAAGAGAGGCACAGATACGCAGTATTTT.

The genes are TRBV24-1 and TRBJ2-1; 9 nucleotides align to TRBD2. The CDR3 covers 15 residues. CDR1 and CDR2 from the germline V gene are KGHDR and SFDVKD. V shed 5 bases and J 3 bases; nucleotides not matched to a gene: 4. This CDR3 reads CATSVGTSSYNEQFF. The DNA for the CDR3 is TGTGCCACCAGTGTTGGGACTAGCAGCTACAATGAGCAGTTCTTC.

The chain has TRBV24-1 and TRBJ2-3, with TRBD1 matching over 9 bases. The germline V gene has CDR1 KGHDR and CDR2 SFDVKD. Germline trimming cut 4 bases from V and 2 bases from J; bases unmatched to any gene: 6. This CDR3 is built from 16 residues. DNA for the CDR3: TGTGCCACCAGTGACACCGGACAGGGGAACACAGATACGCAGTATTTT. Its translation: CATSDTGQGNTDTQYF.

The rearrangement links TRBV6-6 to TRBJ2-7, with 8 positions matching TRBD2. Germline CDR1 MNHNY, CDR2 SVGAGI (reference sequence). V shed 6 bases and J 2 bases; nucleotides not matched to a gene: 3. This CDR3 is built from 13 residues. This CDR3 reads CASRLAEAYEQYF. As DNA, the CDR3 is TGTGCCAGCAGACTAGCGGAGGCCTACGAGCAGTACTTC.

The gene calls are TRBV6-4 and TRBJ2-3, with 9 bases matching TRBD1. The length of the CDR3 is 15 residues. The germline CDR1 and CDR2 sequences are MRHNA and SNTAGT. The V segment lost 5 bases and the J segment 0 bases; nucleotides outside the gene matches: 3. The CDR3 coding sequence is TGTGCCAGCAGTCCTGGACAGGGGAGCACAGATACGCAGTATTTT. Amino acids: CASSPGQGSTDTQYF.

CDR3 in DNA: TGTGCCAGCTCGGGGACTGGGGGTCCGGGCTACACCTTC. As protein: CASSGTGGPGYTF. The V and J genes are TRBV6-5 and TRBJ1-2; weak D call: TRBD1 (5 bases). Germline V gene sequence: CDR1 MNHEY, CDR2 SVGAGI. CDR3 length equals 13 residues. V lost 8 bases to trimming and J lost 8 bases, with 18 bases between them.

This clone has only one observation. This chain uses TRBV6-4 with TRBJ2-6; the D gene is possibly TRBD1 (5 bases). V lost 4 bases, J lost 2 bases, and 6 bases lay in between. This CDR3 comprises 14 residues. The germline V gene has CDR1 MRHNA and CDR2 SNTAGT. The CDR3 DNA is TGTGCCAGCAGTGCAGGGCCTGGGGCCAACGTCCTGACTTTC. As protein: CASSAGPGANVLTF.

This clone was picked up one time. The V and J genes are TRBV28 and TRBJ2-7; the match to TRBD2 covers 14 bases. CDR1 MDHEN and CDR2 SYDVKM come from the germline V gene. J gave up 0 bases and V 6 bases, and 16 bases lay outside the gene matches. This CDR3 is 20 amino acids long. CDR3: CASSRQTGTSGRYSSYEQYF. CDR3 in DNA: TGTGCCAGCAGCCGACAAACCGGGACTAGCGGGAGATATAGCTCCTACGAGCAGTACTTC.

V and J are TRBV28 and TRBJ1-2; D gene ambiguous. V was shortened by 4 bases and J by 3 bases, with 6 bases between the two germline ends. The germline V gene has CDR1 MDHEN and CDR2 SYDVKM. This CDR3 spans 12 amino acids. CDR3 in DNA: TGTGCCAGCAGTTCCTCCTACTATGGCTACACCTTC. Amino acids: CASSSSYYGYTF.

This clone has just one count. This rearrangement joins TRBV7-9 to TRBJ1-1; tentative D call: TRBD1 (5 bases). Trimming removed 5 bases at V and 4 bases at J, with 14 bases between. The germline gives CDR1 SEHNR, CDR2 FQNEAQ (reference sequence). The CDR3 has 14 amino acids. The CDR3 region has the DNA TGTGCCAGCAGCCTCCCCAGGGTCGTCACTGAAGCTTTCTTT. The encoded protein is CASSLPRVVTEAFF. Based on the CDR3 plus reference TRBV7-9 and TRBJ1-1, the full variable domain is DTGVSQNPRHKITKRGQNVTFRCDPISEHNRLYWYRQTLGQGPEFLTYFQNEAQLEKSRLLSDRFSAERPKGSFSTLEIQRTEQGDSAMYLCASSLPRVVTEAFFGQGTRLTVV.

The chain carries TRBV18 and TRBJ2-1; maybe TRBD1 (6 bases). CDR1 and CDR2 from the germline V gene are KGHSH and LQKENI. There are 13 residues in the CDR3. Trimming took 5 bases from V and 6 from J, leaving 11 bases between them. The chain's CDR3 is CASSGGQSNEQFF. The CDR3 coding sequence is TGTGCCAGCTCAGGAGGACAGTCCAATGAGCAGTTCTTC.

This chain connects TRBV7-2 to TRBJ2-3, with 16 nucleotides matching TRBD2. The CDR3 has 18 amino acids. CDR1 and CDR2 (germline): SGHTA, FQGNSA. J was trimmed by 6 bases and V by 4 bases; bases with no gene match: 10. Written as DNA, the CDR3 is TGTGCCAGCAGCTCCCGGGGACTAGCGGGAGGGCTGTTGGATACGCAGTATTTT. The encoded protein is CASSSRGLAGGLLDTQYF.

The genes are TRBV21-1 and TRBJ1-5. TRBV21-1 is flagged as a pseudogene. The CDR3 has 15 amino acids. CDR3 bases: TGTGCCAGCAGCCCCGATGGGCGGGCTAGGCAGCCCCAGCATTTT. It specifies CASSPDGRARQPQHF.

This chain uses TRBV19 with TRBJ2-1; 9 bases align to TRBD1. Germline V lookup: CDR1 LNHDA, CDR2 SQIVND (reference sequence). The CDR3 sequence is 15 residues long. V was pared by 5 bases and J by 8 bases, with 10 bases of the junction left unmatched. As DNA, the CDR3 is TGTGCCAGTAGTCCAGGGACAGGGAGGAGGGATGAGCAGTTCTTC. Translation: CASSPGTGRRDEQFF. Full variable domain (rest looked up from reference TRBV19 and TRBJ2-1): DGGITQSPKYLFRKEGQNVTLSCEQNLNHDAMYWYRQDPGQGLRLIYYSQIVNDFQKGDIAEGYSVSREKKESFPLTVTSAQKNPTAFYLCASSPGTGRRDEQFFGPGTRLTVL.

V gene TRBV28 combines with J gene TRBJ1-5, with a possible D match to TRBD1 (5 bases). CDR3 length equals 16 residues. CDR1 is MDHEN, CDR2 SYDVKM, per germline. Trimming pared 7 bases from V and 4 bases from J, leaving 20 bases between. CDR3 sequence: CASIPSGTVRNQPQHF. CDR3 nucleotides: TGTGCCAGCATACCCTCCGGGACTGTGAGAAATCAGCCCCAGCATTTT.